The 11 T cell receptor beta chains below were found in one sample sequenced in a study of neurological immune-mediated disorders. Using its own MiXCR run on the 5' RACE reads, TCRdb lists one record per CDR3 protein. The data show roughly 30,000 distinct CDR3 sequences, under 25% seen once. Sequencing was done on a sample of CD4+ T cells from blood. These receptors all stem from a man in his fifties or sixties with HTLV-1-associated myelopathy (HAM/TSP).

This clonotype occurred many times. The V and J genes are TRBV3-1 and TRBJ1-1; D is unresolved. The CDR3 runs 12 residues. V lost 0 bases and J 14 bases, leaving 13 bases between the germline ends. Germline CDR1 and CDR2: LGHDT and YNNKEL (reference sequence). CDR3 coding DNA: TGTGCCAGCAGCCAAGATCCCGGGATCGGCTTCTTT. Residues: CASSQDPGIGFF.

This rearrangement joins TRBV7-2 to TRBJ2-7; 8 positions agree with TRBD1. CDR3 length equals 15 residues. The V gene end was trimmed by 5 bases and the J gene end by 2 bases; junction bases not matched to a gene: 8. The V gene's germline CDR1 is SGHTA and CDR2 FQGNSA. DNA of the CDR3: TGTGCCAGCAGCCCCCGGACAGGGATGACCTACGAGCAGTACTTC. It translates to CASSPRTGMTYEQYF.

This clonotype was seen a few times. The chain uses TRBV20-1 and TRBJ2-1, with D perhaps assigned TRBD1 or TRBD2 (5 bases each). The CDR3 length is 12 residues. V lost 0 bases and J lost 8, with 8 bases in between. Germline CDR1 reads DFQATT; CDR2 reads SNEGSKA (reference sequence). The CDR3 here is CSARDRDHEQFF. For the CDR3, the DNA is TGCAGTGCTAGAGACAGGGACCATGAGCAGTTCTTC.

V is TRBV20-1 and J is TRBJ2-7; D is possibly TRBD1 (6 bases). Trimming stripped 2 bases from V and 4 bases from J, with 12 bases between. The CDR3 spans 13 residues. Germline V gives CDR1 DFQATT, CDR2 SNEGSKA (reference sequence). CDR3 residues: CSARMGALYEQYF. As DNA, the CDR3 is TGCAGTGCTAGAATGGGGGCACTATACGAGCAGTACTTC.

This chain's CDR3 is CASSTGRTPGNTIYF. CDR3 nucleotide sequence: TGTGCCAGCAGTACCGGGCGCACTCCAGGAAACACCATATATTTT. The rearrangement joins TRBV2 to TRBJ1-3; D gene ambiguous. V lost 5 bases and J lost 4, with 15 bases in between. Per the germline V gene, CDR1 is SNHLY and CDR2 is FYNNEI. The CDR3 consists of 15 residues.

This clonotype was counted many times. The chain carries TRBV7-3 and TRBJ1-1; D is ambiguous. The CDR3 consists of 13 residues. V gave up 3 bases and J gave up 3 bases, with 8 bases separating them. The germline gives CDR1 SGHTA, CDR2 FQGTGA. The CDR3 is CASSFGLYTEAFF. The DNA of the CDR3 is TGTGCCAGCAGCTTTGGACTGTACACTGAAGCTTTCTTT.

At least ten counts were recorded for this clonotype. The V gene is TRBV20-1, the J gene TRBJ2-2; 7 nucleotides agree with TRBD1. The CDR3 is 13 amino acids. Germline CDR1 and CDR2: DFQATT and SNEGSKA (reference sequence). The CDR3 DNA follows: TGCAGCGGCCCGACAGGGCGCGGCGGGGAGCTGTTTTTT. Its translation: CSGPTGRGGELFF.

This clonotype was counted ten times or more. The chain uses TRBV9 and TRBJ1-2; a weak D match, TRBD1 (5 bases). Per the germline V gene, CDR1 is SGDLS and CDR2 is YYNGEE. This CDR3 has 17 amino acids. Trimming cost V 3 bases and J 5 bases, with 23 bases left between them. The DNA for the CDR3 is TGTGCCAGCAGCGCCCCATTGAGTGGGGGAAAGAGGTATGGCTACACCTTC. The encoded protein is CASSAPLSGGKRYGYTF.

This clonotype showed up just a few times. A much larger clone lies a single base off, so this may be a read error. The rearrangement links TRBV25-1 to TRBJ1-4; D may be TRBD1 (6 bases). The CDR3 runs 14 residues. Per germline, CDR1 MGHDK and CDR2 SYGVNS. CDR3 DNA sequence: TGTGTCAGCAGGAACCCAGGGGTTGGCGAAAAACTGTTTTTT. Its protein is CVSRNPGVGEKLFF.

This clonotype was recorded a few times. This sequence joins TRBV5-1 and TRBJ1-1, with D unresolved. This CDR3 contains 15 residues. Between the trimmed V and J ends, which lost 4 bases and 1 base, there was a span of 14 bases. Germline V gives CDR1 SGHRS, CDR2 YFSETQ. The CDR3 bases are TGCGCCAGCAGCACGTTGCGGGCAGGGAACACTGAAGCTTTCTTT. This gives the protein CASSTLRAGNTEAFF.

This clonotype was counted at least ten times. The rearrangement links TRBV7-7 to TRBJ2-2, with 7 bases that match TRBD1. CDR1 and CDR2 from the germline V gene are SSHAT and FNYEAQ (reference sequence). This CDR3 is built from 14 residues. Trimming cost V 5 bases and J 4 bases; bases outside gene matches: 4. The CDR3, as DNA: TGTGCCAGCAGCGACAGGGCTCTCACCGGGGAGCTGTTTTTT. This encodes CASSDRALTGELFF. The full variable domain, with the rest looked up from reference TRBV7-7 and TRBJ2-2, is GAGVSQSPRYKVTKRGQDVTLRCDPISSHATLYWYQQALGQGPEFLTYFNYEAQPDKSGLPSDRFSAERPEGSISTLTIQRTEQRDSAMYRCASSDRALTGELFFGEGSRLTVL.